Presented here are 15 T cell receptor beta chains from one specimen sequenced in a study of blood T cell repertoires in COVID-19. Produced via immunoSEQ multiplex PCR; TCRdb's table is partial and in-frame only. Altogether about 230,000 clones are present, roughly 85% being singletons, with the ten largest covering roughly 2.7%. Sequenced sample: peripheral blood. The receptors here all came from a woman in her seventies with active or convalescent COVID-19.

Only one count was recorded for this clone. The rearrangement links TRBV5-1 to TRBJ1-3; D unresolved. Germline assignment: CDR1 SGHRS and CDR2 YFSETQ. This CDR3 contains 15 residues. V was trimmed by 4 bases and J by 0 bases, leaving 11 bases between them. This chain's CDR3 is CASSTETSSGNTIYF. The DNA of the CDR3 is TGCGCCAGCAGCACCGAAACAAGCTCTGGAAACACCATATATTTT.

The rearrangement links TRBV2 to TRBJ2-6; TRBD1 is a possible D gene (6 bases). The CDR3 is made up of 19 amino acids. V lost 2 bases, J lost 1 base, and 18 bases lay in between. Germline V gene sequence: CDR1 SNHLY, CDR2 FYNNEI. The CDR3 protein is CASSENVDPGESGANVLTF. The CDR3 nucleotides read TGTGCCAGCAGTGAAAATGTAGACCCAGGGGAATCTGGGGCCAACGTCCTGACTTTC.

This rearrangement joins TRBV19 to TRBJ1-5; TRBD1 agrees at 7 bases. Germline V gene lookup returns CDR1 LNHDA and CDR2 SQIVND (reference sequence). The V segment lost 6 bases and the J segment 2 bases; nucleotides outside the gene matches: 4. The CDR3 has 14 residues. The CDR3 nucleotides are TGTGCCAGTAGCGCCACAGGGGGCAATCAGCCCCAGCATTTT. Its protein is CASSATGGNQPQHF.

The genes are TRBV10-3 and TRBJ1-1; 8 nucleotides line up with TRBD1. The CDR3 length is 15 residues. V lost 6 bases, J lost 8 bases, and 14 bases stayed unmatched. From germline, CDR1 is ENHRY and CDR2 SYGVKD. CDR3 bases: TGTGCCATCAGGGGAGCGACAGGGGCCCTTATGGAAGCTTTCTTT. Residues: CAIRGATGALMEAFF.

This rearrangement joins TRBV10-3 to TRBJ1-1; a weak D match, TRBD1 (5 bases). This CDR3 spans 12 amino acids. CDR1 is ENHRY and CDR2 is SYGVKD in the germline V gene. Trimming took 3 bases from V and 7 from J, leaving 9 bases between them. The CDR3 nucleotides read TGTGCCATCAGTGAATTTCAGGGTGAAGCTTTCTTT. Translation gives CAISEFQGEAFF.

This clone was seen more than once but under ten times. The V and J genes are TRBV27 and TRBJ2-2; a weak D match, TRBD1 (7 bases). The ends were cut back, 4 bases at V and 8 bases at J, with 14 bases in the middle. The CDR3 totals 14 residues. Looked up from germline, CDR1 is MNHEY and CDR2 is SMNVEV (reference sequence). The CDR3 region has the DNA TGTGCCAGCAGTTCCACAGGGGAGGTTGGGGAGCTGTTTTTT. Translation gives CASSSTGEVGELFF.

The J gene is TRBJ1-5, the V gene TRBV5-1; weak D call: TRBD1 (6 bases). Germline CDR1 and CDR2: SGHRS and YFSETQ. The CDR3 sequence is 15 residues long. V lost 4 bases and J 1 base, leaving 12 bases between the germline ends. The CDR3 is CASSLQGLSNQPQHF. The DNA for the CDR3 is TGCGCCAGCAGCCTACAGGGTTTGAGCAATCAGCCCCAGCATTTT.

The gene calls are TRBV12-5 and TRBJ1-1, with D maybe TRBD1 (5 bases). Germline-derived CDR1 and CDR2 are LGHNT and FRNRAP. V dropped 5 bases and J dropped 1 base, with 17 bases sitting between them. The CDR3 is 16 residues long. The CDR3 bases are TGTGCTAGTGGTGACGATCCAGGGAGGGAGAACACTGAAGCTTTCTTT. Translated: CASGDDPGRENTEAFF.

The chain employs TRBV28 and TRBJ2-7; 12 bases align to TRBD2. Losses at the gene ends were 6 bases for V and 7 bases for J; bases not matched to a gene: 10. The CDR3 totals 15 residues. Germline-derived CDR1 and CDR2 are MDHEN and SYDVKM. The CDR3 DNA reads TGTGCCAGCAGCCCCCTTAAACTAGCGGGAGGTGAGCAGTACTTC. Translated, it gives CASSPLKLAGGEQYF.

This chain joins TRBV19 and TRBJ2-1; TRBD2 might be the D (5 bases). The V end lost 9 bases, the J end lost 0 bases, and 15 bases lay between the germline ends. Germline values: CDR1 LNHDA, CDR2 SQIVND (reference sequence). CDR3 length: 15 amino acids. CDR3 nucleotide sequence: TGTGCCAGCGCCCCGGGTGGGAGCTCCTACAATGAGCAGTTCTTC. This encodes CASAPGGSSYNEQFF.

The V and J genes are TRBV25-1 and TRBJ2-7; D is possibly TRBD2 (6 bases). The germline V gene encodes CDR1 MGHDK and CDR2 SYGVNS. CDR3 length: 15 amino acids. V was clipped by 5 bases and J by 9 bases, with 23 bases between them. CDR3 region: CASSPSDGSGVGQYF. The CDR3 region has the DNA TGTGCCAGCAGTCCGTCAGACGGCTCGGGAGTCGGGCAGTACTTC.

The J gene is TRBJ1-4, the V gene TRBV28; 10 positions agree with TRBD1. This CDR3 spans 16 amino acids. Germline V lookup: CDR1 MDHEN, CDR2 SYDVKM. V was pared by 6 bases and J by 6 bases, with 10 bases of the junction left unmatched. The CDR3 sequence is CASRLASGTGDEKLFF. The CDR3 DNA reads TGTGCCAGCAGGCTTGCCTCCGGGACAGGGGATGAAAAACTGTTTTTT. Full variable domain (missing parts from reference TRBV28 and TRBJ1-4): DVKVTQSSRYLVKRTGEKVFLECVQDMDHENMFWYRQDPGLGLRLIYFSYDVKMKEKGDIPEGYSVSREKKERFSLILESASTNQTSMYLCASRLASGTGDEKLFFGSGTQLSVL.

The chain uses TRBV2 and TRBJ2-2, with TRBD1 matching 10 bases. The CDR3 runs to 15 residues. Germline values: CDR1 SNHLY, CDR2 FYNNEI. V dropped 7 bases and J dropped 7; count of bases not matched to a gene: 9. The CDR3 sequence: CASTRLDRGGGELFF. In DNA, the CDR3 is TGTGCCAGCACTCGCTTGGACAGGGGGGGCGGGGAGCTGTTTTTT.

The chain links TRBV15 to TRBJ1-6, with a weak D call TRBD1 (6 bases). V was cut by 1 base and J by 8 bases, with 21 bases left in between. The germline gives CDR1 LNHNV, CDR2 YYDKDF (reference sequence). CDR3 size: 18 residues. The CDR3 DNA reads as TGTGCCACCAGCAGAGCCAGGAGGACAGAGGGATTCGATTCACCCCTCCACTTT. As protein: CATSRARRTEGFDSPLHF.

V gene TRBV27 combines with J gene TRBJ1-4, with D possibly matching TRBD1 (5 bases). From germline, CDR1 is MNHEY and CDR2 SMNVEV (reference sequence). V gave up 1 base and J gave up 7 bases, with 10 bases separating them. The CDR3 is 14 residues long. The CDR3 loop reads CASSLFREGEKLFF. The CDR3 DNA reads as TGTGCCAGCAGTTTATTCAGGGAGGGTGAAAAACTGTTTTTT.